This section outlines one T cell receptor beta chain sequence together with its context. The data stem from a study of T cell changes during pregnancy in multiple sclerosis. Clones were sequenced by immunoSEQ multiplex PCR, and TCRdb holds only the in-frame ones, with some missing. The repertoire includes 100,000 or so clones, 94% of them detected once, and approximately 1% sits in the top ten. The CDR3 has 12 amino acids. From germline, CDR1 is MNHEY and CDR2 SMNVEV (reference sequence). J was trimmed by 10 bases and V by 5 bases; bases with no gene match: 5. The material sequenced was peripheral blood, taken before pregnancy. This chain links TRBV27 with TRBJ2-1, with 7 bases fitting TRBD2. The receptor comes from a female donor with multiple sclerosis, enrolled in a pregnancy study. The CDR3 bases are TGTGCCAGCAGTCTTTCGGGAGGCGAGCAGTTCTTC. This codes for CASSLSGGEQFF.